What follows is one T cell receptor (beta chain) and its context. V lost 5 bases to trimming and J lost 5 bases, with 16 bases between them. From germline, CDR1 is SEHNR and CDR2 FQNEAQ (reference sequence). This CDR3 spans 14 amino acids. It was patients with CD8+CD57+ cell expansion by flow cytometry who were chosen for sequencing. Profiling of TCR beta VDJ combinations and CDR3 sequences used genomic DNA as template. MiXCR, run by TCRdb on the reads, gives a single entry per CDR3 protein. The sample carries approximately 98,000 distinct CDR3 sequences, roughly 70% recorded once. The entry originates in a study of CD8+CD57+ T cells in acquired aplastic anemia.

Sequenced material: sorted CD4+, CD8+, or CD8+CD57+ T cells (not recorded which) from PBMCs. The chain recombines TRBV7-9 with TRBJ2-7; D may match TRBD1 or TRBD2 (5 bases each). This receptor was taken from a human donor with aplastic anemia. DNA for the CDR3: TGTGCCAGCAGCCCGCAGGTGGGGACCAACGAGCAGTACTTC. Translating it yields CASSPQVGTNEQYF.